This T cell receptor beta chain is from a study of CD8+ T cells in alopecia areata. Across the study: A regimen of oral tofacitinib, 5 to 10 mg twice daily, was given to treated patients. The drug, tofacitinib, lasted 6 to 18 months, followed by 6 months off drug. Study results and limitations: Mice showed TCR sharing more clearly than patients did, possibly owing to HLA.

Of note for this clone: What it recognizes is unknown.

Both peripheral blood and punch biopsies of lesional scalp skin were obtained from patients who had alopecia areata. V lost 0 bases, J lost 4 bases, and 13 bases lay in between. Germline lookup yields CDR1 MGHRA and CDR2 YSYEKL. CDR3 length: 15 amino acids. Extracted RNA was reverse transcribed, and the resulting cDNA served as sequencing template. The method was immunoSEQ multiplex PCR; TCRdb's version includes in-frame clones alone and lacks a portion of them. The repertoire has tens of thousands of clones, roughly three fifths of them found once; the top ten carry approximately 19%. Material: CD8+ T cells sorted from blood, obtained at week 0. The chain carries TRBV4-1 and TRBJ2-7, with D perhaps TRBD1 or TRBD2 (5 bases each). The sequence was collected from a human donor with alopecia areata. CDR3 nucleotides: TGCGCCAGCAGCCAAGATACGGGGCGGACTTACGAGCAGTACTTC. Protein product: CASSQDTGRTYEQYF.